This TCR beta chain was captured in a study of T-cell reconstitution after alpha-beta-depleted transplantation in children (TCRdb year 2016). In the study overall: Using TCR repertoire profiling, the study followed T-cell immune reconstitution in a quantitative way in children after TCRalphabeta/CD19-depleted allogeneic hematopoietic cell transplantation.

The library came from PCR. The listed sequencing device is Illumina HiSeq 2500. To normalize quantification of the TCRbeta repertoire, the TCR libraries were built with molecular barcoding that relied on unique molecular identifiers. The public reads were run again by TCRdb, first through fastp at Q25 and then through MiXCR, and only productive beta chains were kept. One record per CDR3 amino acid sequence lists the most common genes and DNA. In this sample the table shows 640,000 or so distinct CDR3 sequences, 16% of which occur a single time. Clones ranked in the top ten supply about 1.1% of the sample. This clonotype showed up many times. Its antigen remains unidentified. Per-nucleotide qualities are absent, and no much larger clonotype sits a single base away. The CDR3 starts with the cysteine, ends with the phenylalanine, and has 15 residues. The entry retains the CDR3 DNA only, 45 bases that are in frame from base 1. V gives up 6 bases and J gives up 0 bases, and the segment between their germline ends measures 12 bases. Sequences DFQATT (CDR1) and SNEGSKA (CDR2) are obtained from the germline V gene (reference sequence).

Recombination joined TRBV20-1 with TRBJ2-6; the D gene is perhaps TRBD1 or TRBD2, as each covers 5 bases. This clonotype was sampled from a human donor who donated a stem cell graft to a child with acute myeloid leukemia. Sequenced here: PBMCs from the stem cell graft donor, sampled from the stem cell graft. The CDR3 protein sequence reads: CSAGTARSGANVLTF. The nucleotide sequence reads TGCAGTGCAGGGACGGCCCGCTCTGGGGCCAACGTCCTGACTTTC.